Detailed here is one T cell receptor (beta chain). The target antigen is unknown. At one end the junction does not follow the germline gene, possibly because of a read error. The CDR3 extends over 14 amino acids. Germline V gives CDR1 SGHRS, CDR2 YFSETQ. The TCRbeta library incorporated unique molecular identifiers. TCRdb redid the calling of the PCR reads with MiXCR, one entry per CDR3 protein. The sample yields about 230,000 distinct CDR3 sequences, 11% seen once. This sample was taken from a study of T-cell reconstitution after alpha-beta-depleted transplantation in children. Study-wide points: Several hundred expanded graft clones reportedly were the source of alpha-beta T cells about two months after transplant. Where some patients showed high TCRbeta diversity at day 60, it came from recipient T cells and thymic progenitors that had survived. T cells produced anew were the main source of T-cell counts and diversity one year after transplant.

The source was PBMCs, collected before TCRalphabeta/CD19-depleted stem cell transplant. The chain links TRBV5-1 to TRBJ1-2, with a weak D call TRBD1 (5 bases). The TCR originated in a child under three years old with acute myeloid leukemia, due to receive a stem cell transplant. The CDR3 loop reads CASNLERQNYGYTF. CDR3 DNA sequence: TGCGCTAGCAACTTGGAGAGACAGAACTATGGCTACACCTTC. Filled out from reference TRBV5-1 and TRBJ1-2, the complete variable domain reads KAGVTQTPRYLIKTRGQQVTLSCSPISGHRSVSWYQQTPGQGLQFLFEYFSETQRNKGNFPGRFSGRQFSNSRSEMNVSTLELGDSALYLCASNLERQNYGYTFGSGTRLTVV.